The entry that follows covers one T cell receptor beta chain sequence. What it recognizes is unknown. This entry is derived from a study of long-term antiretroviral therapy in people with HIV. Study-level points and caveats: Absence of data on ART adherence, viral resistance or therapy changes was noted. ART preceded a rise in diversity that nonetheless stayed lower than in transplant donor controls. Spans of CDR3 length were tighter for HIV repertoires than for controls.

Run at survey level, the immunoSEQ assay was version v3.0. Sequenced by immunoSEQ multiplex PCR; TCRdb stores in-frame clones only, minus some. The sample holds 25,000 to 35,000 clones, over 70% seen once. The CDR3 sequence is 13 residues long. From germline, CDR1 is PRHDT and CDR2 FYEKMQ (reference sequence). V was trimmed by 6 bases and J by 3 bases, leaving 10 bases between them. Every specimen held between about 0.9-11 million cryopreserved PBMC. These were thawed and washed before DNA extraction. This sample comprised unsorted PBMCs, obtained 3.1 years after starting antiretroviral therapy. This TCR was recovered from a woman aged 45-65 years with HIV. The rearrangement uses TRBV13 and TRBJ2-3; TRBD2 might be the D (5 bases). The CDR3: CASRRSGTDTQYF. The CDR3 coding sequence is TGTGCCAGCAGGCGGAGCGGAACAGATACGCAGTATTTT.